This record looks at one TCR beta chain sequence and its context. This entry belongs to a study of blood T cell repertoires in COVID-19. V lost 10 bases to trimming and J lost 4 bases, with 13 bases between them. Germline V CDR1 and CDR2: LNHDA, SQIVND (reference sequence). This CDR3 contains 13 residues. Libraries were prepared by immunoSEQ multiplex PCR; TCRdb keeps only in-frame clonotypes and omits some of them. The sample lists approximately 270,000 clones, 70% to 90% seen once, with approximately 4% in the top ten. This chain uses TRBV19 with TRBJ1-4; D is ambiguous. This TCR derives from a woman aged 25-40 years with acute COVID-19. Sequenced material: PBMCs or T cells enriched from blood (not recorded which). The CDR3 nucleotides read TGTGCCACCGCGGGATGGGATAATGAAAAACTGTTTTTT. Its translation is CATAGWDNEKLFF.